The sequence of this T cell receptor beta chain was determined in a study of blood T cell repertoires in COVID-19. Study details: COVID-19 samples collected from the United States, Italy and Spain covered acute and convalescent phases. PBMCs, B-cell-depleted T cells, or T cells were the source of the cDNA or gDNA that made up the material.

How the authors handled the data: By means of reference gene primer amplification, nucleated cell counts were estimated. Sequenced by immunoSEQ multiplex PCR; TCRdb stores in-frame clones only, minus some. The V and J calls and clone size come from that table; D and trimming were worked out from the DNA. The table shows approximately 210,000 clones, with 90% to 95% occurring only once. Trimming removed 5 bases from V and 1 base from J, with 15 bases in between. The CDR3 loop spans 15 amino acids. Germline CDR1 MNHNY, CDR2 SVGAGI (reference sequence). V is TRBV6-6 and J is TRBJ2-7; TRBD2 is a possible D gene (7 bases). Input material: peripheral blood. This receptor was taken from a man aged 25-40 years with acute or convalescent COVID-19. The CDR3 sequence: CASSGGASRSYEQYF. The CDR3, as DNA: TGTGCCAGCAGTGGGGGGGCTAGCAGATCCTACGAGCAGTACTTC.